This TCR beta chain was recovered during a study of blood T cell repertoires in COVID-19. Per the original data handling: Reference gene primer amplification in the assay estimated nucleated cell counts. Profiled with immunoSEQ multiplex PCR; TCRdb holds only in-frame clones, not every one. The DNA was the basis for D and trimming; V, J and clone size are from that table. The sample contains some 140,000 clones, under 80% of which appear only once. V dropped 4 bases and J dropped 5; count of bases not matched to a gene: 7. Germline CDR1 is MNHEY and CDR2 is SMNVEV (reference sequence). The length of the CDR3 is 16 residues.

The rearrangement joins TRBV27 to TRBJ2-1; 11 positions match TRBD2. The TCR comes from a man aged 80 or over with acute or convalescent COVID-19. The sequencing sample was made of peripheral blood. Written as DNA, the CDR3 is TGTGCCAGCAGTTGGGACCCACTAGCGGGGGACAATGAGCAGTTCTTC. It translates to CASSWDPLAGDNEQFF.